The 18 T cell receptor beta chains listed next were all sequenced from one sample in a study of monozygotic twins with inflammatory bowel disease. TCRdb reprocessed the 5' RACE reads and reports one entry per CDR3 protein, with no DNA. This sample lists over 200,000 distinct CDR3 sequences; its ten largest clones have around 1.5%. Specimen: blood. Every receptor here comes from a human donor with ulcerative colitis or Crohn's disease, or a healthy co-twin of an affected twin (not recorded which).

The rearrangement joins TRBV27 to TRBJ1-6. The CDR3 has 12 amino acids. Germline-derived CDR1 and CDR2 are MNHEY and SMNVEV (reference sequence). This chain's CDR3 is CASQTPNSPLHF.

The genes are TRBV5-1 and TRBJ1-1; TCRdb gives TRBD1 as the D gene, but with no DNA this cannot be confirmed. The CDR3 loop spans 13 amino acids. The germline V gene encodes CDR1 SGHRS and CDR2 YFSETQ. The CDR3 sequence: CASSRTGETEAFF.

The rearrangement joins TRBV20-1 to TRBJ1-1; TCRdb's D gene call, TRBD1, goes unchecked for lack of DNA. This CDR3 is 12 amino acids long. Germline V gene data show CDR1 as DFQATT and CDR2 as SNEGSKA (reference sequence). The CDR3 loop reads CSAPFGGPEAFF.

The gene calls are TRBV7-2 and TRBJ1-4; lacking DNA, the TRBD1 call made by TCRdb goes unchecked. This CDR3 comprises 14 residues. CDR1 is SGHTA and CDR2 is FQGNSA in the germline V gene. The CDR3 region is CASSLTGDDRKLFF.

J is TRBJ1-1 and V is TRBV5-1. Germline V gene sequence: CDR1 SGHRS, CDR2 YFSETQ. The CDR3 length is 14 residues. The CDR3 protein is CASSLAMRNTEAFF.

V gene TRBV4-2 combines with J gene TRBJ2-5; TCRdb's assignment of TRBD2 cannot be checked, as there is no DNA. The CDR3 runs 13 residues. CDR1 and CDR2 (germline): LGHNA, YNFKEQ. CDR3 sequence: CASSQDGGETQYF.

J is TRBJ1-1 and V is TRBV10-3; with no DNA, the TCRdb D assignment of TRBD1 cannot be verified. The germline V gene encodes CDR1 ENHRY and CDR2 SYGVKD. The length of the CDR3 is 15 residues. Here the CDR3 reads CAISEIEGVNTEAFF.

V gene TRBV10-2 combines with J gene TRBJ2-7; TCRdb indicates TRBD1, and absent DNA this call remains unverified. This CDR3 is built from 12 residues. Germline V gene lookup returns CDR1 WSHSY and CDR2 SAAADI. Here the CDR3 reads CASSPQGPEQYF.

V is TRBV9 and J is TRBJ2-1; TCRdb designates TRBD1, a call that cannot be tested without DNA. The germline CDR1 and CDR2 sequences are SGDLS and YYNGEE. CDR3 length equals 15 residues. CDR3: CASSVAGQGDNEQFF. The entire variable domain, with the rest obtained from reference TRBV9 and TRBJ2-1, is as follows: DSGVTQTPKHLITATGQRVTLRCSPRSGDLSVYWYQQSLDQGLQFLIQYYNGEERAKGNILERFSAQQFPDLHSELNLSSLELGDSALYFCASSVAGQGDNEQFFGPGTRLTVL.

The CDR3 loop reads CASSHGVNYGYTF. The genes are TRBV3-1 and TRBJ1-2. The CDR3 loop spans 13 amino acids. Germline loops: CDR1 LGHDT, CDR2 YNNKEL (reference sequence).

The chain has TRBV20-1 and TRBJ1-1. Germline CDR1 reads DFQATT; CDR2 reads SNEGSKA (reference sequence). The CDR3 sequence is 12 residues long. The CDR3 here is CSADLANTEAFF.

CDR3 sequence: CASSYSSGVAGANVLTF. The gene calls are TRBV5-5 and TRBJ2-6; TCRdb lists TRBD2, though no DNA is available to test this call. Germline V gene lookup returns CDR1 SGHKS and CDR2 YYEKEE (reference sequence). The CDR3 loop spans 17 amino acids.

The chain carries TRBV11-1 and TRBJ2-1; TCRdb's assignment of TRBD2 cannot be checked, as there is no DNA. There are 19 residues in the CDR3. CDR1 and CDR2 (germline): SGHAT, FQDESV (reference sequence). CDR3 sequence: CASSLVLGKRGSSYNEQFF.

The CDR3 sequence is CASSVDWSSYNEQFF. The chain couples TRBV6-1 to TRBJ2-1. This CDR3 is 15 amino acids long. Germline lookup yields CDR1 MNHNS and CDR2 SASEGT.

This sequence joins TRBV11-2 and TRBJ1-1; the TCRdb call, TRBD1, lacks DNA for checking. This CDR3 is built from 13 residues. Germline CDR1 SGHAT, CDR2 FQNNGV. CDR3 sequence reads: CASSRQGSTEAFF.

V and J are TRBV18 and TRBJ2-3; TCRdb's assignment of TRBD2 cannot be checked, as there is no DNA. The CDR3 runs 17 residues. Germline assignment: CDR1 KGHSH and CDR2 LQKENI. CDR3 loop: CASSLRPTSGGGDTQYF.

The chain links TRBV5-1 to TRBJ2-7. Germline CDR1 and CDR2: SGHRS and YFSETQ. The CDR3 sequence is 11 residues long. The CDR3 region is CASSAQGEQYF.

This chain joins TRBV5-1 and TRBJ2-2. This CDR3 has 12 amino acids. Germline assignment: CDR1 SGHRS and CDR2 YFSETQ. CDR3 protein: CASSWNTGELFF.